This is a list of T cell receptor beta chains from one sample in a study of T cells in Graves' hyperthyroidism and ophthalmopathy. Using its own MiXCR run on the multiplex PCR reads, TCRdb lists one record per CDR3 protein. In the table there are over 250,000 distinct CDR3 sequences, roughly an eighth of which are singletons. Material: blood. All receptors come from a woman aged 40 to 50 with Graves' ophthalmopathy. The CDR3 runs from the conserved cysteine through the conserved F or W. Fields, in order: J gene, D gene, V gene, clone size, CDR3 protein, CDR3 DNA. D genes are given only for firm matches. Size tells how often a clone was seen (once, few, many) or the class of an expanded clone, and some rows leave it out.

TRBJ2-1 | . | TRBV10-1 | many | CASSGSPSGGRGNEQFF | TGCGCCAGCAGTGGAAGTCCGTCCGGCGGGCGGGGCAATGAGCAGTTCTTC
TRBJ1-1 | . | TRBV4-1 | few | CASSQERSTLNTEAFF | TGCGCCAGCAGCCAAGAGAGATCCACCCTTAACACTGAAGCTTTCTTT
TRBJ1-1 | . | TRBV29-1 | many | CSVAKDRTEAFF | TGCAGCGTCGCAAAGGACAGAACTGAAGCTTTCTTT
TRBJ2-3 | . | TRBV5-4 | few | CASSAQGSTDTQYF | TGTGCCAGCAGCGCCCAAGGTAGCACAGATACGCAGTATTTT
TRBJ2-1 | TRBD2 | TRBV6-5 | few | CASSYSMIGWGGGAYNEQFF | TGTGCCAGCAGTTACTCGATGATCGGGTGGGGCGGGGGGGCGTACAATGAGCAGTTCTTC
TRBJ2-4 | TRBD1 | TRBV12-3/TRBV12-4 | many | CASRRDRGNIQYF | TGTGCCAGCAGACGCGACAGGGGGAACATTCAGTACTTC
TRBJ2-7 | TRBD1 | TRBV25-1 | . | CASYGQGGLQYF | TGTGCCAGCTACGGACAGGGGGGTTTGCAGTACTTC
TRBJ2-7 | . | TRBV9 | few | CASSVANTGYEQYF | TGTGCCAGCAGCGTAGCCAATACGGGCTACGAGCAGTACTTC
TRBJ2-1 | . | TRBV12-5 | . | CASGGGRLSSYNEQFF | TGTGCTAGTGGTGGGGGGCGCCTGAGCTCCTACAATGAGCAGTTCTTC
TRBJ2-7 | TRBD1 | TRBV20-1 | once | CSARDIRGLDVEQYF | TGCAGTGCTAGAGATATTAGGGGGCTAGACGTCGAGCAGTACTTC
TRBJ2-2 | TRBD1 | TRBV10-3 | . | CAISDRANTGELFF | TGTGCCATTTCGGACAGGGCGAACACCGGGGAGCTGTTTTTT
TRBJ1-1 | . | TRBV5-6 | few | CASSFSLKPHQAFF | TGTGCCAGCAGCTTCTCCTTGAAACCTCACCAAGCTTTCTTT
TRBJ2-7 | TRBD1 | TRBV29-1 | many | CSVKTGPCSYEQYF | TGCAGCGTTAAGACAGGGCCATGCTCCTACGAGCAGTACTTC
TRBJ2-2 | . | TRBV20-1 | once | CSASGFLPYTGELFF | TGCAGTGCTAGTGGCTTTTTGCCCTACACCGGGGAGCTGTTTTTT
TRBJ2-1 | TRBD2 | TRBV9 | . | CASSVSSGRNEQFF | TGTGCCAGCAGCGTTTCTAGCGGGAGAAATGAGCAGTTCTTC
TRBJ2-1 | . | TRBV14 | many | CASSPRLGGAEQFF | TGTGCCAGCAGCCCTAGACTCGGGGGCGCTGAGCAGTTCTTC
TRBJ2-7 | TRBD2 | TRBV12-3/TRBV12-4 | many | CASSLEGAGEYEQYF | TGTGCCAGCAGTTTAGAGGGCGCGGGGGAATACGAGCAGTACTTC
TRBJ2-5 | TRBD1 | TRBV4-2 | . | CASSQTAGTGPPYF | TGTGCCAGCAGCCAGACAGCCGGGACAGGGCCTCCGTACTTC
TRBJ2-7 | . | TRBV4-2 | few | CASSQNRDEQYF | TGTGCCAGCAGCCAGAACAGGGACGAGCAGTACTTC
TRBJ1-1 | TRBD1 | TRBV28 | many | CASRRRGQGEAFF | TGTGCCAGCAGACGCCGCGGACAGGGGGAAGCTTTCTTT
TRBJ2-7 | . | TRBV29-1 | many | CSVRDGIYEQYF | TGCAGCGTCCGGGACGGAATTTACGAGCAGTACTTC
TRBJ2-1 | . | TRBV14 | . | CASSQDLNGEQFF | TGTGCCAGCAGCCAAGATTTGAACGGCGAGCAGTTCTTC
TRBJ2-1 | . | TRBV20-1 | many | CSARLNEQFF | TGCAGTGCTAGACTTAATGAGCAGTTCTTC
TRBJ2-3 | . | TRBV4-1 | . | CASSQGWGAITDMQYF | TGCGCCAGCAGCCAAGGATGGGGGGCAATCACAGATATGCAGTATTTT
TRBJ1-4 | . | TRBV18 | many | CASSPGREKLFF | TGTGCCAGCTCACCCGGAAGGGAAAAACTGTTTTTT
TRBJ1-3 | . | TRBV6-1 | few | CASSRAGTSGNTIYF | TGTGCCAGCAGCAGAGCCGGGACGTCTGGAAACACCATATATTTT
TRBJ2-7 | . | TRBV12-3/TRBV12-4 | many | CASSGGRTYEQYF | TGTGCCAGCAGTGGCGGCAGGACCTACGAGCAGTACTTC
TRBJ1-2 | . | TRBV20-1 | . | CGARLDTGTHGYTF | TGCGGTGCTAGACTGGATACAGGGACTCATGGCTACACCTTC
TRBJ2-7 | TRBD1 | TRBV29-1 | many | CSVLGTGTGDEQYF | TGCAGCGTCCTGGGGACAGGGACCGGTGACGAGCAGTACTTC
TRBJ1-2 | TRBD1 | TRBV6-1 | many | CASNPGGVSGYTF | TGTGCCAGCAATCCAGGGGGCGTCTCTGGCTACACCTTC
TRBJ2-2 | . | TRBV14 | many | CASSQVFNTGELFF | TGTGCCAGCAGCCAAGTGTTCAACACCGGGGAGCTGTTTTTT
TRBJ2-4 | . | TRBV28 | few | CASSSAATGRYSLAKNIQYF | TGTGCCAGCAGTTCCGCCGCGACAGGACGCTACTCACTAGCCAAAAACATTCAGTACTTC
TRBJ2-7 | TRBD1 | TRBV7-8 | many | CASSPRVPGQIRYEQYF | TGTGCCAGCAGCCCCAGGGTCCCGGGACAGATTCGCTACGAGCAGTACTTC
TRBJ1-2 | . | TRBV12-3/TRBV12-4 | few | CASSLAQLNYGYTF | TGTGCCAGCAGTTTAGCTCAGTTAAACTATGGCTACACCTTC
TRBJ1-1 | TRBD1 | TRBV20-1 | many | CSARTGGVAFF | TGCAGTGCTAGGACAGGGGGCGTAGCTTTCTTT
TRBJ1-1 | . | TRBV25-1 | few | CASTREIKGEAFF | TGTGCCAGCACCAGGGAGATTAAAGGTGAAGCTTTCTTT
TRBJ1-1 | . | TRBV5-5 | many | CASSLGTGLKNTEAFF | TGTGCCAGCAGCTTGGGGACGGGACTGAAGAACACTGAAGCTTTCTTT
TRBJ2-3 | . | TRBV7-2 | . | CASSLGPMDTQYF | TGTGCCAGCAGCCTTGGCCCTATGGATACGCAGTATTTT
TRBJ1-1 | . | TRBV11-2 | many | CASSSPHGTEAFF | TGTGCCAGCAGCTCGCCTCACGGCACTGAAGCTTTCTTT
TRBJ1-1 | TRBD1 | TRBV4-2 | . | CASSPGQGAEAFF | TGTGCCAGCAGCCCAGGACAGGGCGCTGAAGCTTTCTTT
TRBJ1-6 | TRBD1 | TRBV7-9 | . | CASSPSGQGANSPLHF | TGTGCCAGCAGCCCAAGTGGACAGGGGGCTAATTCACCCCTCCACTTT
TRBJ1-2 | . | TRBV14 | . | CASSQVGLDYGYTF | TGTGCCAGCAGCCAAGTTGGCTTAGATTATGGCTACACCTTC
TRBJ2-3 | . | TRBV6-5 | many | CASSYREITDTQYF | TGTGCCAGCAGTTACAGGGAGATTACAGATACGCAGTATTTT
TRBJ2-3 | . | TRBV7-2 | few | CASSLDWGRSDTQYF | TGTGCCAGCAGCTTAGATTGGGGGCGCTCAGATACGCAGTATTTT
TRBJ1-4 | . | TRBV6-1 | few | CASRTGEKLFF | TGTGCCAGCAGAACAGGGGAAAAACTGTTTTTT
TRBJ2-2 | . | TRBV30 | many | CAWREFGELFF | TGTGCCTGGAGAGAGTTCGGGGAGCTGTTTTTT
TRBJ2-2 | . | TRBV2 | many | CASSPGDWTGELFF | TGTGCCAGCAGTCCGGGGGATTGGACCGGGGAGCTGTTTTTT
TRBJ1-4 | . | TRBV18 | . | CASSSKSFATNEKLFF | TGTGCCAGCTCATCTAAGTCCTTTGCAACTAATGAAAAACTGTTTTTT